The source of this T cell receptor (beta chain) is a study of cytomegalovirus exposure and HLA in healthy donors. Germline CDR1 reads ENHRY; CDR2 reads SYGVKD. The CDR3 has 15 amino acids. V lost 6 bases, J lost 5 bases, and 5 bases stayed unmatched. The PCR employed 60 Vbeta primers together with 13 Jbeta primers. Using immunoSEQ multiplex PCR, the repertoire was profiled, and TCRdb retains in-frame clones only, with some absent. This table holds about 130,000 clones, around 77% found once. The sequencing input was PBMCs. V usage is TRBV10-3 and J usage is TRBJ2-5; 14 nucleotides align to TRBD2. The TCR was taken from a man aged 45-65 years in good health and CMV-seronegative. The CDR3 is CAISRLAGGAETQYF. In DNA, the CDR3 is TGTGCCATCAGCAGACTAGCGGGAGGGGCGGAGACCCAGTACTTC.